These T cell receptor beta chains were read from a single sample in a study of OX40 agonist ivuxolimab in advanced cancers. The method was immunoSEQ multiplex PCR; TCRdb's version includes in-frame clones alone and lacks a portion of them. This table has about 89,000 clones, approximately 90% appearing once. The sample was CD4+ or CD8+ T cells sorted from blood, taken in a trial of the OX40 agonist ivuxolimab. All receptors derive from an adult with an advanced solid tumor such as melanoma, head and neck, liver or kidney cancer. The CDR3 runs from the conserved cysteine through the conserved F or W. D genes are given only for firm matches. Only some rows state a clone size, as once, few, many or a class for expanded clones.

. TRBJ1-2 TRBD1 TRBV15 TGTGCCACCAGCAGAGATCTTATCGGGGACAGGGGCGTGATTGAGGGCTACACCTTC CATSRDLIGDRGVIEGYTF
. TRBJ1-1 . TRBV27 TGTGCCAGCAGGTGGGACATATTGGACACTGAAGCTTTCTTT CASRWDILDTEAFF
few TRBJ2-7 . TRBV2 TGTGCCAGCAGAGCAGCCTACGAGCAGTACTTC CASRAAYEQYF
. TRBJ1-3 . TRBV11-2 TGTGCCAGCACCTTAGCTCTTTACTCTGGAAACACCATATATTTT CASTLALYSGNTIYF
. TRBJ2-1 . TRBV11-2 TGTGCCAGCAGCTTATTGGCGGGTCTTACCTTTAATGAGCAGTTCTTC CASSLLAGLTFNEQFF
once TRBJ2-1 . TRBV7-9 TGTGCCAGCAGCTCGCAAAACAATGAGCAGTTCTTC CASSSQNNEQFF
. TRBJ1-2 . TRBV7-3 TGTGCCAGCAGCCGGACGGTGGAGGACTATGGCTACACCTTC CASSRTVEDYGYTF
once TRBJ1-3 TRBD1 TRBV7-9 TGTGCCAGCAGCGGGGACAGACCTTCGGGCGGAAACACCATATATTTT CASSGDRPSGGNTIYF
. TRBJ2-1 TRBD2 TRBV4-3 TGCGCCAGCAGCCAAGCCCCTGAGGGACTAGGTAATAATGAGCAGTTCTTC CASSQAPEGLGNNEQFF
. TRBJ2-5 TRBD2 TRBV5-1 TGCGCCAGCAGCCGGACTAGCGGGGTCCAAGAGACCCAGTACTTC CASSRTSGVQETQYF
. TRBJ1-2 TRBD1 TRBV6-1 TGTGCCAGCACGTGCGGGACAGGGGACAACTATGGCTACACCTTC CASTCGTGDNYGYTF
once TRBJ2-7 . TRBV5-1 TGCGCCAGCAGCTTGAGGTCAGAACCCCTCTCCTACGAGCAGTACTTC CASSLRSEPLSYEQYF
. TRBJ1-5 . TRBV19 TGTGCCAGTACTTACGAGGGGGTACATAGCAATCAGCCCCAGCATTTT CASTYEGVHSNQPQHF
. TRBJ2-3 TRBD2 TRBV7-2 TGTGCCAGCAGCTTAGCTCCGGGGGGGGGCACAGATACGCAGTATTTT CASSLAPGGGTDTQYF
. TRBJ2-7 . TRBV4-1 TGCGCCAGCAGCCTCCCAGACGGCGCCTACGAGCAGTACTTC CASSLPDGAYEQYF
. TRBJ2-7 . TRBV5-6 TGTGCCAGCAGCTTGAGGACACGCTCCTACGAGCAGTACTTC CASSLRTRSYEQYF
. TRBJ2-7 TRBD1 TRBV30 TGTGCCTGGAGCCGGGACAGGGCCTCCTACGAGCAGTACTTC CAWSRDRASYEQYF
. TRBJ2-1 TRBD2 TRBV6-5 TGTGCCAGCAGTTACTCGACTAGCGGGGGGCCTGAGCAGTTCTTC CASSYSTSGGPEQFF
. TRBJ2-3 . TRBV10-3 TGTGCCATCCGGGACGGAAATACGCAGTATTTT CAIRDGNTQYF
. TRBJ1-1 . TRBV5-8 TGTGCCAGCAGCTCCAGGAGAACTGAAGCTTTCTTT CASSSRRTEAFF
. TRBJ2-2 . TRBV9 TGTGCCAGCAGCGAGGGGCAGGGGAACACCGGGGAGCTGTTTTTT CASSEGQGNTGELFF
. TRBJ2-1 . TRBV18 TGTGCCAGCTCAAGAACCGATCCCGCTGAGCAGTTCTTC CASSRTDPAEQFF
. TRBJ1-2 TRBD1 TRBV19 TGTGCCAGTAGTGCAGACAGGGTGCGGGGCTATGGCTACACCTTC CASSADRVRGYGYTF
. TRBJ2-2 TRBD2 TRBV9 TGTGCCAGCAGCGTGCGGGGGGGAGACACCCCGGGGGAGCTGTTTTTT CASSVRGGDTPGELFF